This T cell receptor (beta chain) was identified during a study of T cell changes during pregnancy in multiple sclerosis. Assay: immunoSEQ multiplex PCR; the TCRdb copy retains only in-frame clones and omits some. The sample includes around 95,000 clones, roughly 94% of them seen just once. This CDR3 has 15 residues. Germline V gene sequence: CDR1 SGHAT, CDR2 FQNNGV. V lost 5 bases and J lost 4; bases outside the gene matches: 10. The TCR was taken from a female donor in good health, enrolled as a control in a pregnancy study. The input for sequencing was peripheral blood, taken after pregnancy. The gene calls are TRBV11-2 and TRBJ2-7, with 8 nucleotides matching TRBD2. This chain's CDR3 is CASSPRASGWYEQYF. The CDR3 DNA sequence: TGTGCCAGCAGCCCCCGGGCTAGCGGGTGGTACGAGCAGTACTTC. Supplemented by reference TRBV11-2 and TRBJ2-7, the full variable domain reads EAGVAQSPRYKIIEKRQSVAFWCNPISGHATLYWYQQILGQGPKLLIQFQNNGVVDDSQLPKDRFSAERLKGVDSTLKIQPAKLEDSAVYLCASSPRASGWYEQYFGPGTRLTVT.